Below, 10 T cell receptor beta chains from the same sample are listed, as sequenced in a study of T cell responses to AZD1222 COVID-19 vaccine. The repertoire was sequenced with immunoSEQ multiplex PCR; TCRdb's copy has only in-frame clones and lacks some. This table has about 110,000 clones, 70% to 90% appearing once. The material sequenced was peripheral blood, taken on day 0 of AZD1222 vaccination. These receptors were obtained from an adult in good health.

The chain recombines TRBV11-2 with TRBJ1-4; D perhaps matches TRBD1 (6 bases). The V end was cut by 3 bases, the J end by 7 bases, with 9 bases between. In germline, CDR1 is SGHAT, CDR2 FQNNGV. The CDR3 has 13 residues. This CDR3 reads CASSFQGFEKLFF. For the CDR3, the DNA is TGTGCCAGCAGCTTTCAGGGGTTTGAAAAACTGTTTTTT. Complete variable domain (other parts from reference TRBV11-2 and TRBJ1-4): EAGVAQSPRYKIIEKRQSVAFWCNPISGHATLYWYQQILGQGPKLLIQFQNNGVVDDSQLPKDRFSAERLKGVDSTLKIQPAKLEDSAVYLCASSFQGFEKLFFGSGTQLSVL.

This chain uses TRBV19 with TRBJ1-2; tentatively, D is TRBD1 (5 bases). Per germline, CDR1 LNHDA and CDR2 SQIVND (reference sequence). V lost 8 bases to trimming and J lost 2 bases, with 9 bases between them. This CDR3 has 12 residues. As DNA, the CDR3 is TGTGCCAGTTTTGACAGAAACTATGGCTACACCTTC. This encodes CASFDRNYGYTF.

In nucleotides, the CDR3 is TGTGCCACCAGTGATCCTATCCTACCCGGCCCAGCGGTTAACACCGGGGAGCTGTTTTTT. Encoded protein: CATSDPILPGPAVNTGELFF. The chain has TRBV24-1 and TRBJ2-2; D is perhaps TRBD2 (5 bases). Germline CDR1 is KGHDR and CDR2 is SFDVKD. The CDR3 loop spans 20 amino acids. Trimming cost V 3 bases and J 2 bases, with 24 bases left between them.

Only a few counts were recorded for this clone. The rearrangement joins TRBV5-1 to TRBJ1-1, with 7 bases aligning to TRBD1. The V segment lost 2 bases and the J segment 7 bases; nucleotides outside the gene matches: 5. This CDR3 has 13 residues. CDR1 is SGHRS, CDR2 YFSETQ, per germline. The CDR3: CASSFGQVGEAFF. CDR3 coding DNA: TGCGCCAGCAGCTTCGGACAGGTCGGTGAAGCTTTCTTT.

This chain uses TRBV6-1 with TRBJ2-5; D uncertain. CDR3 length: 13 amino acids. V lost 2 bases and J 14 bases, leaving 18 bases between the germline ends. Germline lookup yields CDR1 MNHNS and CDR2 SASEGT. CDR3 nucleotide sequence: TGTGCCAGCAGTGAACGTAACGGGCGGCCTCCCTACTTC. It specifies CASSERNGRPPYF.

This chain uses TRBV7-9 with TRBJ1-1; the D is unclear. This CDR3 is built from 11 residues. Germline values: CDR1 SEHNR, CDR2 FQNEAQ (reference sequence). Trimming left V 8 bases short and J 4 bases short, with 8 bases between. The CDR3, as DNA: TGTGCCAGCGATCCGGGCACTGAAGCTTTCTTT. Protein: CASDPGTEAFF.

The sample holds a few counts of this clone. The genes are TRBV19 and TRBJ1-5, with D possibly being TRBD1 (6 bases). CDR3 size: 16 residues. Germline V gene data show CDR1 as LNHDA and CDR2 as SQIVND (reference sequence). The germline V and J ends were trimmed by 6 bases and 2 bases, with 17 bases remaining between them. CDR3 in DNA: TGTGCCAGTAGCTCCGACGGGGGGCCGGGCAATCAGCCCCAGCATTTT. Encoded protein: CASSSDGGPGNQPQHF.

The rearrangement links TRBV28 to TRBJ1-1; D might be TRBD1 (6 bases). The germline V gene has CDR1 MDHEN and CDR2 SYDVKM. V lost 6 bases and J lost 4, with 18 bases in between. The CDR3 is 15 residues long. CDR3: CASSPWAGVGTEAFF. CDR3 bases: TGTGCCAGCAGCCCCTGGGCAGGGGTTGGCACTGAAGCTTTCTTT.

The chain combines TRBV18 with TRBJ1-1; no clear D gene. Germline V gene sequence: CDR1 KGHSH, CDR2 LQKENI. The V gene lost 6 bases and the J gene lost 1 base, with 9 bases spanning the gap. CDR3 length: 13 residues. The DNA of the CDR3 is TGTGCCAGCTCGATTAAGGAGAACACTGAAGCTTTCTTT. Its protein product is CASSIKENTEAFF.

V and J are TRBV28 and TRBJ2-2, with TRBD1 matching 8 bases. V dropped 3 bases and J dropped 1; count of bases not matched to a gene: 1. This CDR3 has 15 amino acids. CDR1 is MDHEN and CDR2 is SYDVKM in the germline V gene. In DNA, the CDR3 is TGTGCCAGCAGTTTCGGGACAGGGAACACCGGGGAGCTGTTTTTT. Its translation is CASSFGTGNTGELFF.